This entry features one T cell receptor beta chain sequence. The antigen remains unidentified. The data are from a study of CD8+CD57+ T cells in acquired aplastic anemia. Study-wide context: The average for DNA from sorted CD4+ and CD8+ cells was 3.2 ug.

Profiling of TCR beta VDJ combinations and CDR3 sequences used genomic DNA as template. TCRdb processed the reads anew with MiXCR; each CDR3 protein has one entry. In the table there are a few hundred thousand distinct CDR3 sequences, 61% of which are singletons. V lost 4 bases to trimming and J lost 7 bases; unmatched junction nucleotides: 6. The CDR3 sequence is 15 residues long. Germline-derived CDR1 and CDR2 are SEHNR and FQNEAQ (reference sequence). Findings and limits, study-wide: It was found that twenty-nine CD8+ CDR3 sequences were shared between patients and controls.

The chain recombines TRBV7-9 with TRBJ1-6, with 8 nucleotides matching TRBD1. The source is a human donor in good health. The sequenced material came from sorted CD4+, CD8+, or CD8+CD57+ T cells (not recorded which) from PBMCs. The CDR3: CASSSPGQGNSPLHF. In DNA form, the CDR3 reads TGTGCCAGCAGCTCCCCTGGACAGGGAAATTCACCCCTCCACTTT.